The T cell receptor (beta chain) described here comes from a study of blood T cell repertoires in COVID-19. CDR3 size: 13 residues. The V and J ends lost 5 bases and 8 bases respectively, with 15 bases between them. This table comes from immunoSEQ multiplex PCR, and its TCRdb copy is limited to in-frame clones, with some not included. The table includes under 200,000 clones, roughly 90% detected once. The chain joins TRBV12-3 or TRBV12-4 to TRBJ1-2, with D perhaps matching TRBD1 (6 bases). Sequenced input: PBMCs or T cells enriched from blood (not recorded which). This sequence was found in a woman aged 18-29 years who had recovered from COVID-19. CDR3 amino acids: CASSLTGLPGYTF. In DNA form, the CDR3 reads TGTGCCAGCAGTCTCACAGGGCTGCCCGGCTACACCTTC.